This TCR beta chain was captured by sequencing in a study of CD8 T cells in Susac syndrome. Germline V gene lookup returns CDR1 ENHRY and CDR2 SYGVKD. CDR3 size: 14 residues. V gave up 9 bases and J gave up 5 bases; unmatched junction bases: 11. Relapsing-remitting disease, either stable or active, was present in the multiple sclerosis controls, who were treatment-naive patients. Bulk CD8+ and CD4+ cells came from magnetic negative isolation; CD8+ TEMRA by FACS. An input of about 0.5 to 1 ug of RNA was subjected to reverse transcription using random hexamers. Amplification of TCR beta CDR3 was carried out by immunoSEQ multiplex PCR, which covered 54 Vbeta and 13 Jbeta segments. TCRdb passed the immunoSEQ multiplex PCR reads through MiXCR, listing each CDR3 protein once. The data show approximately 270,000 distinct CDR3 sequences, 93% seen once.

This rearrangement joins TRBV10-3 to TRBJ2-5, with 8 positions matching TRBD1. The specimen was CD4+ T cells from PBMCs. The clonotype was recovered from a human donor with multiple sclerosis. CDR3 nucleotides: TGTGCCATGTCTCAGCAGGGGGCATGGGAGACCCAGTACTTC. It translates to CAMSQQGAWETQYF.